This T cell receptor (beta chain) was recovered during a study of T-cell reconstitution after alpha-beta-depleted transplantation in children. The TCRbeta library was prepared with unique molecular identifiers. TCRdb reprocessed the PCR reads with MiXCR, giving one entry per CDR3 protein. The profile covers around 670,000 distinct CDR3 sequences, with 10% to 15% appearing a single time and approximately 0.8% taken by the ten largest. As to this clonotype: Its cognate antigen is unknown.

The CDR3 has 15 amino acids. General study findings and limits: Certain patients had high TCRbeta diversity at day 60, and it came from recipient T cells and thymic progenitors that survived. One year post-transplant, T-cell counts and diversity were largely derived from T cells produced anew.

The chain uses TRBV21-1 and TRBJ2-3; the DNA was not used to check the table's D call, TRBD2. TRBV21-1 is assigned pseudogene status. The sample consisted of PBMCs, taken before TCRalphabeta/CD19-depleted stem cell transplant. This receptor was identified in a girl aged 2 to 9 with congenital amegakaryocytic thrombocytopenia, due to receive a stem cell transplant. The CDR3 reads CASSQGLASTDTQYF. The CDR3 DNA sequence: TGTGCCAGCAGCCAAGGACTAGCGAGCACAGATACGCAGTATTTT.